Listed here is a single T cell receptor beta chain. The data derive from a study of blood T cell repertoires in COVID-19. CDR1 SGHRS and CDR2 YFSETQ come from the germline V gene. This CDR3 region has 13 residues. Trimming took off 5 bases at V and 4 bases at J, with 12 bases between the two ends. Measured with immunoSEQ multiplex PCR; TCRdb has only the in-frame clones, and not every one. This repertoire shows 250,000 to 300,000 clones, around 85% found once; its top ten account for approximately 11%. Source material: peripheral blood. This TCR was sampled from a woman in her seventies with acute or convalescent COVID-19. The rearrangement links TRBV5-1 to TRBJ2-5; tentatively, D is TRBD1 (6 bases). The CDR3 nucleotides read TGCGCCAGCAGACGGGACACCAGAGAGACCCAGTACTTC. Residues: CASRRDTRETQYF.